These 19 T cell receptor beta chains were sequenced from one sample in a study of T cell responses to AZD1222 COVID-19 vaccine. The protocol was immunoSEQ multiplex PCR, while the TCRdb copy is restricted to in-frame clones and leaves out a portion. This sample has 120,000 to 150,000 clones, with about 87% found just once. The sequencing here drew on peripheral blood, taken on day 0 of AZD1222 vaccination. All receptors come from an adult in good health.

This clone was picked up a small number of times. The rearrangement uses TRBV14 and TRBJ2-3; TRBD1 matches 9 bases. The ends lost 6 bases at V and 4 bases at J; junction bases unmatched: 2. CDR3 size: 13 residues. Germline V gene data show CDR1 as SGHDN and CDR2 as FVKESK. The DNA of the CDR3 is TGTGCCAGCAGAGACAGGGGGGCAGATACGCAGTATTTT. It specifies CASRDRGADTQYF.

The V call is TRBV5-1, the J call TRBJ2-2; D may be TRBD1 or TRBD2 (5 bases each). The V gene lost 0 bases and the J gene lost 0 bases, with 15 bases spanning the gap. Germline loops: CDR1 SGHRS, CDR2 YFSETQ. This CDR3 is built from 18 residues. The CDR3 loop reads CASSLDGTPHPNTGELFF. In nucleotides, the CDR3 is TGCGCCAGCAGCTTGGACGGGACCCCCCATCCGAACACCGGGGAGCTGTTTTTT.

The genes are TRBV6-1 and TRBJ2-5; D gene ambiguous. CDR1 is MNHNS, CDR2 SASEGT, per germline. The ends were cut back, 1 base at V and 1 base at J, with 10 bases in the middle. The CDR3 is 15 amino acids. CDR3 DNA: TGTGCCAGCAGTGAAGGCCCAGGCACCCAAGAGACCCAGTACTTC. Amino acid sequence: CASSEGPGTQETQYF.

The chain employs TRBV5-1 and TRBJ2-2; 8 bases fit TRBD1. CDR1 is SGHRS and CDR2 is YFSETQ in the germline V gene. There are 15 residues in the CDR3. The junction had 6 bases not matched to a gene; V was cut back by 8 bases and J by 0 bases. In nucleotides, the CDR3 is TGCGCCAGTGGGACAGGCCCCACGAACACCGGGGAGCTGTTTTTT. Amino acids: CASGTGPTNTGELFF. The full variable domain, in which reference TRBV5-1 and TRBJ2-2 provide the parts outside the CDR3, is KAGVTQTPRYLIKTRGQQVTLSCSPISGHRSVSWYQQTPGQGLQFLFEYFSETQRNKGNFPGRFSGRQFSNSRSEMNVSTLELGDSALYLCASGTGPTNTGELFFGEGSRLTVL.

This chain joins TRBV2 and TRBJ2-1, with D unresolved. This CDR3 is 14 amino acids long. In germline, CDR1 is SNHLY, CDR2 FYNNEI. Trimming cost V 6 bases and J 2 bases, with 11 bases left between them. Written as DNA, the CDR3 is TGTGCCAGCAGAGCACCCGCTCCCTACAATGAGCAGTTCTTC. Translation: CASRAPAPYNEQFF.

This chain links TRBV3-1 (or the pseudogene TRBV3-2) with TRBJ1-5; D gene ambiguous. V was cut by 4 bases and J by 0 bases, with 28 bases left in between. The germline V gene has CDR1 LGHDT and CDR2 YNNKEL (reference sequence). CDR3 size: 21 residues. CDR3 region: CASSLTRRTRTGFDSNQPQHF. Here the CDR3 DNA reads TGTGCCAGCAGCCTTACTCGCAGGACTCGGACCGGTTTCGATAGCAATCAGCCCCAGCATTTT.

V and J are TRBV6-2 or TRBV6-3 and TRBJ1-1; D gene ambiguous. Germline V gene sequence: CDR1 MNHEY, CDR2 SVGEGT. V gave up 2 bases and J gave up 0 bases, with 10 bases separating them. This CDR3 region has 15 residues. The CDR3 sequence: CASSYPGSMNTEAFF. The CDR3 DNA reads TGTGCCAGCAGTTACCCGGGGTCCATGAACACTGAAGCTTTCTTT.

The rearrangement uses TRBV6-2 or TRBV6-3 and TRBJ1-4; D call uncertain. CDR3 length: 14 residues. Germline CDR1 is MNHEY and CDR2 is SVGEGT. Trimming cost V 2 bases and J 8 bases, with 12 bases left between them. In nucleotides, the CDR3 is TGTGCCAGCAGTTACGGGGAATCGGCGGAAAAACTGTTTTTT. Its protein is CASSYGESAEKLFF.

The chain combines TRBV27 with TRBJ1-2, with a tentative D call TRBD1 (5 bases). Germline V CDR1 and CDR2: MNHEY, SMNVEV (reference sequence). V was trimmed by 2 bases and J by 6 bases, leaving 13 bases between them. This CDR3 region has 14 residues. The CDR3, as DNA: TGTGCCAGCAGTTTAGGTCCAGGGACGAATGGCTACACCTTC. It yields the protein CASSLGPGTNGYTF.

This chain uses TRBV6-5 with TRBJ2-7; a weak D match, TRBD2 (6 bases). V was cut by 2 bases and J by 0 bases, with 14 bases left in between. This CDR3 has 16 amino acids. Germline V lookup: CDR1 MNHEY, CDR2 SVGAGI. The CDR3 region is CASSYGDLISSYEQYF. The CDR3 DNA reads TGTGCCAGCAGTTACGGGGACTTAATAAGCTCCTACGAGCAGTACTTC.

This clone was seen more than once but under ten times. This CDR3 is CASSLGIAGGINEQFF. CDR3 in DNA: TGTGCCAGCAGCTTAGGTATAGCGGGAGGGATCAATGAGCAGTTCTTC. The V call is TRBV11-3, the J call TRBJ2-1; 11 bases align to TRBD2. The germline V gene encodes CDR1 SGHNT and CDR2 YENEEA. V dropped 1 base and J dropped 6; count of bases not matched to a gene: 5. The CDR3 runs 16 residues.

CDR3: CASSRLTGGIDEQYF. The CDR3 DNA reads TGTGCCAGCAGCCGCCTCACAGGGGGCATCGACGAGCAGTACTTC. The J gene is TRBJ2-7, the V gene TRBV5-5; 9 bases fit TRBD1. The CDR3 is made up of 15 amino acids. Trimming took 4 bases from V and 5 from J; bases not matched to a gene: 10. Germline CDR1 reads SGHKS; CDR2 reads YYEKEE (reference sequence).

The J gene is TRBJ2-7, the V gene TRBV5-6, with no clear D. The CDR3 consists of 12 residues. Between the trimmed V and J ends, which lost 1 base and 1 base, there was a span of 3 bases. Germline values: CDR1 SGHDT, CDR2 YYEEEE. CDR3 in DNA: TGTGCCAGCAGCTTGAGGTCCTACGAGCAGTACTTC. Translating gives CASSLRSYEQYF.

The chain employs TRBV28 and TRBJ1-4; D gene uncertain. Germline-derived CDR1 and CDR2 are MDHEN and SYDVKM. The ends were cut back, 4 bases at V and 0 bases at J, with 9 bases in the middle. The CDR3 has 15 amino acids. CDR3 in amino acids: CASSSPMSTNEKLFF. In nucleotides, the CDR3 is TGTGCCAGCAGTTCCCCAATGTCAACTAATGAAAAACTGTTTTTT.

The chain has TRBV6-2 or TRBV6-3 and TRBJ2-7, with D hard to call. The CDR3 is 12 residues long. Germline V gene sequence: CDR1 MNHEY, CDR2 SVGEGT. Trimming shortened V by 7 bases and J by 7 bases, and 14 bases separated the two germline ends. This chain's CDR3 is CASNPPAREQYF. The CDR3 nucleotides read TGTGCCAGCAACCCCCCGGCGAGGGAGCAGTACTTC.

The chain links TRBV6-5 to TRBJ1-1; no reliable D call. Germline CDR1 reads MNHEY; CDR2 reads SVGAGI. V lost 5 bases and J 1 base, leaving 11 bases between the germline ends. The CDR3 sequence is 14 residues long. The DNA for the CDR3 is TGTGCCAGCAGTAAACCCCGAGAGAACACTGAAGCTTTCTTT. It specifies CASSKPRENTEAFF.

The J gene is TRBJ2-5, the V gene TRBV2; TRBD2 agrees at 15 bases. Looked up from germline, CDR1 is SNHLY and CDR2 is FYNNEI. This CDR3 region has 15 residues. The junction had 2 bases not matched to a gene; V was cut back by 7 bases and J by 2 bases. CDR3 protein: CASKGTSGGQETQYF. Written as DNA, the CDR3 is TGTGCCAGCAAGGGGACTAGCGGGGGGCAAGAGACCCAGTACTTC.

V is TRBV1 and J is TRBJ2-2. TRBV1 has pseudogene status. The CDR3 extends over 14 amino acids. The CDR3 bases are TGCACCAGCATCCCACTCCGACCGTCTCGGGAGCTGTTTTTT. Residues: CTSIPLRPSRELFF.

V gene TRBV12-3 or TRBV12-4 combines with J gene TRBJ1-2, with 7 bases aligning to TRBD1. V was pared by 6 bases and J by 3 bases, with 4 bases of the junction left unmatched. The CDR3 spans 13 residues. The CDR3 protein is CASRPRGYYGYTF. The DNA of the CDR3 is TGTGCCAGCAGACCCAGGGGGTACTATGGCTACACCTTC.